The 32 T cell receptor beta chains reported below all come from one sample, sequenced in a study of T cell responses to AZD1222 COVID-19 vaccine (dated by TCRdb to 2020 to 2022). According to the study, the label for this sample's time point signals: baseline before first vaccination. Libraries came from the immunoSEQ multiplex PCR assay. This immuneACCESS table, as held by TCRdb, lists in-frame sequences with V and J called but not all clones. Of the missing ones, under half trace to an unresolved V gene in checked studies; the others have no known cause. Here the sample has 150,000 to 200,000 clones; roughly 93% occur a single time. Of the sample, roughly 8.4% is held by the ten largest clones. The sample in question was peripheral blood, obtained on day 0 of AZD1222 vaccination. The source is an adult in good health.

The chain uses TRBV7-9 and TRBJ1-1; no clear D. The ends were cut back, 1 base at V and 1 base at J, with 10 bases in the middle. CDR1 is SEHNR and CDR2 is FQNEAQ in the germline V gene (reference sequence). The CDR3 consists of 15 residues. DNA of the CDR3: TGTGCCAGCAGCTTAGTAGATCCGCGGAACACTGAAGCTTTCTTT. Translating it yields CASSLVDPRNTEAFF. The full variable domain, with the rest looked up from reference TRBV7-9 and TRBJ1-1, is DTGVSQNPRHKITKRGQNVTFRCDPISEHNRLYWYRQTLGQGPEFLTYFQNEAQLEKSRLLSDRFSAERPKGSFSTLEIQRTEQGDSAMYLCASSLVDPRNTEAFFGQGTRLTVV.

The J gene is TRBJ2-1, the V gene TRBV28; TRBD2 matches 13 bases. The CDR3 consists of 16 residues. J gave up 10 bases and V 3 bases, and 9 bases lay outside the gene matches. Germline CDR1 is MDHEN and CDR2 is SYDVKM. CDR3 region: CASSLGTSGKREEQFF. For the CDR3, the DNA is TGTGCCAGCAGTTTGGGGACTAGCGGGAAGCGAGAAGAGCAGTTCTTC.

The gene calls are TRBV28 and TRBJ1-5; no firm D call. Trimming removed 5 bases at V and 3 bases at J, with 17 bases between. In germline, CDR1 is MDHEN, CDR2 SYDVKM. This CDR3 comprises 16 residues. The CDR3 sequence is CASSTRADVPNQPQHF. CDR3 coding DNA: TGTGCCAGCAGTACTAGGGCAGATGTCCCCAATCAGCCCCAGCATTTT.

V usage is TRBV28 and J usage is TRBJ1-6; 8 nucleotides line up with TRBD1. CDR1 and CDR2 from the germline V gene are MDHEN and SYDVKM. There are 14 residues in the CDR3. V dropped 2 bases and J dropped 9; count of bases not matched to a gene: 3. The CDR3 region is CASSLGTGGSPLHF. Written as DNA, the CDR3 is TGTGCCAGCAGTTTAGGGACAGGCGGTTCACCCCTCCACTTT.

The J gene is TRBJ2-7, the V gene TRBV28, with TRBD1 matching over 11 bases. The V and J ends lost 5 bases and 5 bases, in that order; junction bases with no gene match: 8. Per the germline V gene, CDR1 is MDHEN and CDR2 is SYDVKM. The CDR3 has 15 amino acids. CDR3 in amino acids: CASSPRRTGGHEQYF. CDR3 DNA sequence: TGTGCCAGCAGTCCCCGGCGGACAGGGGGCCACGAGCAGTACTTC. Filled out from reference TRBV28 and TRBJ2-7, the complete variable domain reads DVKVTQSSRYLVKRTGEKVFLECVQDMDHENMFWYRQDPGLGLRLIYFSYDVKMKEKGDIPEGYSVSREKKERFSLILESASTNQTSMYLCASSPRRTGGHEQYFGPGTRLTVT.

V gene TRBV7-9 combines with J gene TRBJ2-2, with 7 bases fitting TRBD2. V was pared by 5 bases and J by 2 bases, with 5 bases of the junction left unmatched. Germline-derived CDR1 and CDR2 are SEHNR and FQNEAQ (reference sequence). This CDR3 is built from 15 residues. The CDR3 bases are TGTGCCAGCAGCCTTGGGACTACTAACACCGGGGAGCTGTTTTTT. Amino acids: CASSLGTTNTGELFF.

V is TRBV5-5 and J is TRBJ1-4; possibly TRBD1 for D (5 bases). The V end lost 2 bases, the J end lost 1 base, and 12 bases lay between the germline ends. The CDR3 length is 16 residues. In germline, CDR1 is SGHKS, CDR2 YYEKEE (reference sequence). CDR3: CASSLYRQQTNEKLFF. Here the CDR3 DNA reads TGTGCCAGCAGCTTATACAGACAGCAAACTAATGAAAAACTGTTTTTT.

Here the CDR3 reads CATERTGPSYEQYF. CDR3 bases: TGTGCCACCGAGCGGACAGGCCCTTCCTACGAGCAGTACTTC. This chain joins TRBV24-1 and TRBJ2-7, with 7 bases fitting TRBD1. Trimming at V came to 9 bases and at J to 1 base, leaving 8 bases not matched to a gene. Germline V gene lookup returns CDR1 KGHDR and CDR2 SFDVKD. There are 14 residues in the CDR3.

The chain employs TRBV19 and TRBJ2-7, with TRBD1 matching over 8 bases. J was trimmed by 4 bases and V by 5 bases; bases with no gene match: 7. Germline V gene lookup returns CDR1 LNHDA and CDR2 SQIVND (reference sequence). This CDR3 has 14 residues. The chain's CDR3 is CASSLTGAIYEQYF. DNA for the CDR3: TGTGCCAGTAGTCTGACAGGGGCGATATACGAGCAGTACTTC.

The gene calls are TRBV7-2 and TRBJ1-6, with TRBD1 as a possible D gene (6 bases). Germline-derived CDR1 and CDR2 are SGHTA and FQGNSA. V lost 3 bases to trimming and J lost 0 bases, with 9 bases between them. The CDR3 length is 16 residues. The CDR3, as DNA: TGTGCCAGCAGCTTGGGGGCTAGCTCCTATAATTCACCCCTCCACTTT. It yields the protein CASSLGASSYNSPLHF. Full variable domain (missing parts from reference TRBV7-2 and TRBJ1-6): GAGVSQSPSNKVTEKGKDVELRCDPISGHTALYWYRQSLGQGLEFLIYFQGNSAPDKSGLPSDRFSAERTGGSVSTLTIQRTQQEDSAVYLCASSLGASSYNSPLHFGNGTRLTVT.

The rearrangement links TRBV30 to TRBJ1-1; tentatively, D is TRBD1 (5 bases). The germline V gene encodes CDR1 GTSNPN and CDR2 SVGIG (reference sequence). Trimming left V 1 base short and J 1 base short, with 13 bases between. This CDR3 is 15 amino acids long. CDR3 amino acids: CAWSGPPTENTEAFF. The DNA for the CDR3 is TGTGCCTGGAGTGGTCCCCCGACAGAGAACACTGAAGCTTTCTTT.

The chain links TRBV7-4 to TRBJ2-3; D gene uncertain. Germline-derived CDR1 and CDR2 are SGHVT and SQSDAQ. The CDR3 is 14 residues long. V was shortened by 5 bases and J by 3 bases, with 12 bases between the two germline ends. The CDR3, as DNA: TGTGCCAGCAGCCCTAAGACCCGGACAGATACGCAGTATTTT. The encoded protein is CASSPKTRTDTQYF.

V and J are TRBV28 and TRBJ1-6, with D possibly TRBD1 on 5 matching bases. CDR3 length: 16 amino acids. V lost 7 bases, J lost 7 bases, and 20 bases lay in between. Germline V gene lookup returns CDR1 MDHEN and CDR2 SYDVKM. This CDR3 reads CASISDAGGTNSPLHF. The CDR3 DNA reads TGTGCCAGCATTTCCGACGCCGGGGGTACGAATTCACCCCTCCACTTT.

This chain links TRBV13 with TRBJ2-1; D call uncertain. Germline-derived CDR1 and CDR2 are PRHDT and FYEKMQ (reference sequence). This CDR3 has 16 residues. The V end lost 2 bases, the J end lost 4 bases, and 15 bases lay between the germline ends. CDR3 amino acids: CASSLRPLGPYNEQFF. The CDR3 DNA reads TGTGCCAGCAGCTTACGACCTTTAGGTCCATACAATGAGCAGTTCTTC.

This chain connects TRBV6-5 to TRBJ2-5; 7 bases are shared with TRBD1. The CDR3 has 12 amino acids. V shed 7 bases and J 5 bases; nucleotides not matched to a gene: 4. Germline CDR1 is MNHEY and CDR2 is SVGAGI. For the CDR3, the DNA is TGTGCCAGCAACAGCAGGGGGGAGACCCAGTACTTC. It encodes CASNSRGETQYF.

The rearrangement joins TRBV28 to TRBJ2-5; perhaps TRBD2 as D (6 bases). Germline V gene data show CDR1 as MDHEN and CDR2 as SYDVKM. The length of the CDR3 is 17 residues. Trimming removed 5 bases at V and 4 bases at J, with 23 bases between. The CDR3 is CASSPGTFFDGPETQYF. The CDR3 DNA reads TGTGCCAGCAGTCCCGGGACTTTCTTCGACGGCCCAGAGACCCAGTACTTC.

This clone turned up a few times. This chain uses TRBV5-1 with TRBJ1-3, with TRBD1 identical over 8 bases. J was trimmed by 7 bases and V by 0 bases; bases with no gene match: 3. Germline V lookup: CDR1 SGHRS, CDR2 YFSETQ. This CDR3 comprises 14 residues. In DNA, the CDR3 is TGCGCCAGCAGCTTGGCCGGACAGGGCAACACCATATATTTT. Protein product: CASSLAGQGNTIYF. The variable domain in full, completed from reference TRBV5-1 and TRBJ1-3, reads KAGVTQTPRYLIKTRGQQVTLSCSPISGHRSVSWYQQTPGQGLQFLFEYFSETQRNKGNFPGRFSGRQFSNSRSEMNVSTLELGDSALYLCASSLAGQGNTIYFGEGSWLTVV.

The rearrangement uses TRBV6-5 and TRBJ2-2; no reliable D call. From germline, CDR1 is MNHEY and CDR2 SVGAGI. Between the trimmed V and J ends, which lost 8 bases and 6 bases, there was a span of 7 bases. The CDR3 consists of 11 residues. For the CDR3, the DNA is TGTGCCAGCGGGCTACCCGGGGAGCTGTTTTTT. Protein sequence: CASGLPGELFF.

The chain uses TRBV5-1 and TRBJ2-5, with 9 bases that match TRBD1. V was clipped by 4 bases and J by 4 bases; unmatched bases: 2. CDR1 and CDR2 (germline): SGHRS, YFSETQ. The CDR3 has 13 residues. The CDR3 DNA sequence: TGCGCCAGCAGCACAGGGGGCTTAGAGACCCAGTACTTC. Protein product: CASSTGGLETQYF.

The V and J genes are TRBV27 and TRBJ1-3; maybe TRBD1 (6 bases). Germline CDR1 MNHEY, CDR2 SMNVEV (reference sequence). The V end was cut by 5 bases, the J end by 8 bases, with 13 bases between. The CDR3 contains 13 residues. This CDR3 is CASSTAQGHTIYF. The CDR3 DNA sequence: TGTGCCAGCAGTACCGCCCAGGGGCACACCATATATTTT.

The V gene is TRBV9, the J gene TRBJ1-1; 10 nucleotides agree with TRBD1. Per germline, CDR1 SGDLS and CDR2 YYNGEE. CDR3 length equals 17 residues. The V gene end was trimmed by 4 bases and the J gene end by 5 bases; junction bases not matched to a gene: 14. CDR3 residues: CASSPTVRTGGGTEAFF. Here the CDR3 DNA reads TGTGCCAGCAGCCCCACAGTCCGGACAGGGGGAGGAACTGAAGCTTTCTTT.

This sequence joins TRBV5-1 and TRBJ1-2; the D gene is possibly TRBD1 (5 bases). This CDR3 contains 13 residues. CDR1 and CDR2 (germline): SGHRS, YFSETQ. Trimming took 2 bases from V and 3 from J, leaving 8 bases between them. CDR3 DNA sequence: TGCGCCAGCAGCTTCTCGGGACACTATGGCTACACCTTC. The encoded protein is CASSFSGHYGYTF.

The CDR3 nucleotides are TGTGCCAGCAAAGGGGTGGCAGCAGCAACTAATGAAAAACTGTTTTTT. It yields the protein CASKGVAAATNEKLFF. The chain combines TRBV28 with TRBJ1-4; possibly TRBD1 for D (5 bases). Trimming shortened V by 7 bases and J by 0 bases, and 15 bases separated the two germline ends. The CDR3 covers 16 residues. Germline V gene data show CDR1 as MDHEN and CDR2 as SYDVKM.

CDR3 bases: TGTGCCACCAGCAGAGATCCGGGACAGGGCTACGAGCAGTACTTC. It translates to CATSRDPGQGYEQYF. This chain links TRBV15 with TRBJ2-7; 9 bases are shared with TRBD1. The CDR3 runs to 15 residues. J gave up 3 bases and V 0 bases, and 3 bases lay outside the gene matches. Germline CDR1 reads LNHNV; CDR2 reads YYDKDF (reference sequence). The entire variable domain, with the rest obtained from reference TRBV15 and TRBJ2-7, is as follows: DAMVIQNPRYQVTQFGKPVTLSCSQTLNHNVMYWYQQKSSQAPKLLFHYYDKDFNNEADTPDNFQSRRPNTSFCFLDIRSPGLGDTAMYLCATSRDPGQGYEQYFGPGTRLTVT.

CDR3 sequence (DNA): TGTGCCAGCAGCTTAGCTGGGGGGTCGACCAGCTCTGGAAACACCATATATTTT. Translated: CASSLAGGSTSSGNTIYF. The chain recombines TRBV7-2 with TRBJ1-3, with D possibly TRBD1 on 5 matching bases. Trimming left V 0 bases short and J 0 bases short, with 15 bases between. The CDR3 covers 18 residues. Germline V gene sequence: CDR1 SGHTA, CDR2 FQGNSA. Full variable domain (remainder filled in from reference TRBV7-2 and TRBJ1-3): GAGVSQSPSNKVTEKGKDVELRCDPISGHTALYWYRQSLGQGLEFLIYFQGNSAPDKSGLPSDRFSAERTGGSVSTLTIQRTQQEDSAVYLCASSLAGGSTSSGNTIYFGEGSWLTVV.

The CDR3 DNA reads TGTGCCAGCAGTCTCGGCCGGGACCCCAAGGGGGATACGCAGTATTTT. This sequence encodes CASSLGRDPKGDTQYF. The V gene is TRBV6-2 or TRBV6-3, the J gene TRBJ2-3; perhaps D is TRBD1 or TRBD2 (5 bases each). The V and J ends lost 5 bases and 6 bases respectively, with 21 bases between them. CDR1 and CDR2 (germline): MNHEY, SVGEGT. The CDR3 covers 16 residues.

This chain uses TRBV9 with TRBJ2-1; D is unresolved. The CDR3 length is 13 residues. V lost 0 bases and J lost 8, with 9 bases in between. CDR1 is SGDLS and CDR2 is YYNGEE in the germline V gene. The CDR3 DNA sequence: TGTGCCAGCAGCGTAGCTAGTCCGGATGAGCAGTTCTTC. The encoded protein is CASSVASPDEQFF. Full variable domain (rest looked up from reference TRBV9 and TRBJ2-1): DSGVTQTPKHLITATGQRVTLRCSPRSGDLSVYWYQQSLDQGLQFLIQYYNGEERAKGNILERFSAQQFPDLHSELNLSSLELGDSALYFCASSVASPDEQFFGPGTRLTVL.

The gene calls are TRBV5-1 and TRBJ1-1; 7 bases match TRBD1. The CDR3 length is 15 residues. Per the germline V gene, CDR1 is SGHRS and CDR2 is YFSETQ. With 0 bases clipped from V and 4 bases from J, the junction kept 6 bases outside the gene matches. The CDR3 spells CASSLESGQRTEAFF. Here the CDR3 DNA reads TGCGCCAGCAGCTTGGAGTCGGGACAGCGCACTGAAGCTTTCTTT. The full variable domain, completed using reference TRBV5-1 and TRBJ1-1, is KAGVTQTPRYLIKTRGQQVTLSCSPISGHRSVSWYQQTPGQGLQFLFEYFSETQRNKGNFPGRFSGRQFSNSRSEMNVSTLELGDSALYLCASSLESGQRTEAFFGQGTRLTVV.

This rearrangement joins TRBV5-1 to TRBJ1-1; perhaps TRBD1 as D (5 bases). CDR3 length: 14 amino acids. Germline V lookup: CDR1 SGHRS, CDR2 YFSETQ. The V and J ends lost 4 bases and 1 base respectively, with 11 bases between them. The CDR3: CASSRRQGNTEAFF. Here the CDR3 DNA reads TGCGCCAGCAGCCGGCGGCAGGGGAACACTGAAGCTTTCTTT.

The CDR3 sequence: CAWREDRRDGYTF. The CDR3 DNA is TGTGCCTGGAGGGAGGACCGCAGAGATGGCTACACCTTC. The chain has TRBV30 and TRBJ1-2, with D hard to call. The CDR3 sequence is 13 residues long. CDR1 is GTSNPN and CDR2 is SVGIG in the germline V gene (reference sequence). V lost 3 bases and J lost 6, with 14 bases in between.

The CDR3 is CASSQGNQIASGNTIYF. The CDR3, as DNA: TGTGCCAGCAGCCAAGGAAATCAGATTGCCTCTGGAAACACCATATATTTT. The genes are TRBV14 and TRBJ1-3; D unresolved. Trimming stripped 1 base from V and 0 bases from J, with 13 bases between. The CDR3 is made up of 17 amino acids. CDR1 is SGHDN and CDR2 is FVKESK in the germline V gene.

V gene TRBV11-3 combines with J gene TRBJ2-3, with D possibly TRBD2 on 5 matching bases. The germline V and J ends were trimmed by 5 bases and 6 bases, with 12 bases remaining between them. Germline-derived CDR1 and CDR2 are SGHNT and YENEEA. This CDR3 is 13 amino acids long. The CDR3 reads CASSLRRGDTQYF. The CDR3 DNA is TGTGCCAGCAGCCTACGCCGAGGGGATACGCAGTATTTT.